The next 30 T cell receptor beta chains were all read from a single sample in a study of cytomegalovirus exposure and HLA in healthy donors. The PCR ran on 60 Vbeta and 13 Jbeta primers. Some clones are missing from TCRdb's copy, which holds only in-frame ones; the method was immunoSEQ multiplex PCR. The table lists around 140,000 clones, approximately 61% of them singletons. The sequenced material came from PBMCs. The origin of the receptors is a woman between 35 and 50 years old in good health and CMV-seronegative.

V usage is TRBV2 and J usage is TRBJ1-2, with TRBD1 identical over 7 bases. Germline assignment: CDR1 SNHLY and CDR2 FYNNEI. V shed 9 bases, J shed 12 bases, and the junction held 19 bases outside the gene matches. The CDR3 is 14 amino acids. This CDR3 is CASERDSLLYLDTF. CDR3 nucleotide sequence: TGTGCCAGTGAGAGGGACAGCCTTCTTTATTTGGACACCTTC.

About this clone: Within the sample, other DNA sequences also encode this same CDR3. The chain couples TRBV9 to TRBJ1-6, with D tentatively TRBD1 (5 bases). Trimming shortened V by 2 bases and J by 7 bases, and 10 bases separated the two germline ends. The CDR3 extends over 14 amino acids. The germline V gene encodes CDR1 SGDLS and CDR2 YYNGEE. CDR3 loop: CASSVGGGNSPLHF. CDR3 nucleotides: TGTGCCAGCAGCGTGGGGGGTGGGAATTCACCCCTCCACTTT. Full variable domain (rest looked up from reference TRBV9 and TRBJ1-6): DSGVTQTPKHLITATGQRVTLRCSPRSGDLSVYWYQQSLDQGLQFLIQYYNGEERAKGNILERFSAQQFPDLHSELNLSSLELGDSALYFCASSVGGGNSPLHFGNGTRLTVT.

The chain links TRBV18 to TRBJ2-1; 10 nucleotides agree with TRBD1. The CDR3 sequence is 15 residues long. The V gene end was trimmed by 3 bases and the J gene end by 2 bases; junction bases not matched to a gene: 1. Germline V gene lookup returns CDR1 KGHSH and CDR2 LQKENI. The CDR3 here is CASSPGQGAYNEQFF. The CDR3 DNA reads as TGTGCCAGCTCACCCGGACAGGGGGCCTACAATGAGCAGTTCTTC. The full variable domain, in which reference TRBV18 and TRBJ2-1 provide the parts outside the CDR3, is NAGVMQNPRHLVRRRGQEARLRCSPMKGHSHVYWYRQLPEEGLKFMVYLQKENIIDESGMPKERFSAEFPKEGPSILRIQQVVRGDSAAYFCASSPGQGAYNEQFFGPGTRLTVL.

The table lists this clone with a few counts. The chain links TRBV19 to TRBJ1-1; no reliable D call. V was trimmed by 3 bases and J by 1 base, leaving 3 bases between them. CDR1 is LNHDA, CDR2 SQIVND, per germline (reference sequence). The CDR3 runs to 12 residues. For the CDR3, the DNA is TGTGCCAGTAGTATCCAGAACACTGAAGCTTTCTTT. It encodes CASSIQNTEAFF.

The chain uses TRBV11-2 and TRBJ2-2; TRBD1 aligns across 8 bases. The CDR3 length is 15 residues. The V gene end was trimmed by 2 bases and the J gene end by 5 bases; junction bases not matched to a gene: 4. Germline V gene data show CDR1 as SGHAT and CDR2 as FQNNGV. This CDR3 is CASSLIRGRTGELFF. The CDR3 bases are TGTGCCAGCAGCTTAATCAGGGGGCGAACCGGGGAGCTGTTTTTT.

The chain is built from TRBV29-1 and TRBJ2-5; 8 positions agree with TRBD2. Trimming cost V 7 bases and J 3 bases; bases outside gene matches: 4. The CDR3 runs 12 residues. Germline CDR1 and CDR2: SQVTM and ANQGSEA. DNA for the CDR3: TGCAGCGGTCTGACTAGCGAAGAGACCCAGTACTTC. Protein: CSGLTSEETQYF.

The rearrangement uses TRBV19 and TRBJ1-5, with a possible D match to TRBD1 (5 bases). The CDR3 runs to 16 residues. The V and J ends lost 5 bases and 1 base respectively, with 15 bases between them. CDR1 LNHDA and CDR2 SQIVND come from the germline V gene (reference sequence). The CDR3 DNA reads as TGTGCCAGTAGTGACCCGGCAGGGAGGAGCAATCAGCCCCAGCATTTT. This translates into CASSDPAGRSNQPQHF.

This clone was recorded a few times. The chain uses TRBV5-1 and TRBJ1-1; 11 bases map to TRBD1. The CDR3 runs 14 residues. In germline, CDR1 is SGHRS, CDR2 YFSETQ. V dropped 3 bases and J dropped 5; count of bases not matched to a gene: 3. CDR3 bases: TGCGCCAGCAGCTGGGGACAGGGGGGGACTGAAGCTTTCTTT. Translation: CASSWGQGGTEAFF.

The J gene is TRBJ2-5, the V gene TRBV5-1, with D perhaps matching TRBD2 (6 bases). The germline gives CDR1 SGHRS, CDR2 YFSETQ. Trimming removed 3 bases from V and 5 bases from J, with 8 bases in between. The CDR3 sequence is 12 residues long. The CDR3 loop is CASSSGGETQYF. The DNA of the CDR3 is TGCGCCAGCAGCTCTGGAGGGGAGACCCAGTACTTC.

In its sample, this clone was seen a few times. The CDR3 coding sequence is TGTGCCAGCAGCGTAGCTTGGGGACAGCCGATCTACGAGCAGTACTTC. This codes for CASSVAWGQPIYEQYF. This chain links TRBV9 with TRBJ2-7; 7 positions match TRBD1. Germline V lookup: CDR1 SGDLS, CDR2 YYNGEE. The J segment lost 3 bases and the V segment lost 0 bases, leaving 9 bases of the junction unmatched. The CDR3 loop spans 16 amino acids.

There are a few counts of this clone. The V and J genes are TRBV7-7 and TRBJ2-1; D call uncertain. Germline loops: CDR1 SSHAT, CDR2 FNYEAQ (reference sequence). The CDR3 extends over 15 amino acids. V was trimmed by 0 bases and J by 0 bases, leaving 6 bases between them. CDR3 loop: CASSLAHSSYNEQFF. The DNA of the CDR3 is TGTGCCAGCAGCTTAGCTCATAGCTCCTACAATGAGCAGTTCTTC.

The V and J genes are TRBV9 and TRBJ2-5; 9 bases are shared with TRBD2. This CDR3 comprises 15 residues. Germline CDR1 SGDLS, CDR2 YYNGEE. The trim removed 3 bases at V and 2 bases at J, leaving 5 bases unmatched. The CDR3 sequence is CASSGSGGYQETQYF. As DNA, the CDR3 is TGTGCCAGCAGCGGTAGCGGGGGTTATCAAGAGACCCAGTACTTC.

The chain recombines TRBV5-4 with TRBJ1-2; 7 nucleotides agree with TRBD1. The J segment lost 2 bases and the V segment lost 4 bases, leaving 5 bases of the junction unmatched. This CDR3 has 14 amino acids. CDR1 and CDR2 (germline): SGHNT, YYREEE (reference sequence). CDR3 region: CASSPPTGNYGYTF. The CDR3, as DNA: TGTGCCAGCAGCCCCCCGACAGGGAACTATGGCTACACCTTC.

This clone was found once. V is TRBV2 and J is TRBJ2-1, with D possibly TRBD1 on 6 matching bases. The V and J ends lost 7 bases and 1 base respectively, with 14 bases between them. Germline V CDR1 and CDR2: SNHLY, FYNNEI. The CDR3 length is 15 residues. The CDR3: CASTLGQSSYNEQFF. DNA for the CDR3: TGTGCCAGCACTCTTGGACAGTCTTCCTACAATGAGCAGTTCTTC.

The gene calls are TRBV14 and TRBJ2-3; 11 positions agree with TRBD2. Trimming took 4 bases from V and 2 from J; bases not matched to a gene: 17. Germline V lookup: CDR1 SGHDN, CDR2 FVKESK. CDR3 length: 20 amino acids. CDR3 region: CASSLIAGGPMATYTDTQYF. DNA of the CDR3: TGTGCCAGCAGCCTGATAGCGGGGGGGCCGATGGCTACTTACACAGATACGCAGTATTTT.

This clone was counted between two and nine times. The chain links TRBV4-1 to TRBJ2-1; 9 positions match TRBD2. The CDR3 totals 17 residues. Germline values: CDR1 MGHRA, CDR2 YSYEKL. V was pared by 0 bases and J by 15 bases, with 18 bases of the junction left unmatched. CDR3 sequence reads: CASSQDPGSGGSGGRFF. CDR3 DNA: TGCGCCAGCAGCCAAGATCCCGGGAGCGGGGGGTCCGGTGGGAGGTTCTTC.

This clone was found a few times. The V and J genes are TRBV6-5 and TRBJ2-6; D remains ambiguous. V dropped 5 bases and J dropped 2 bases, with 10 bases sitting between them. The CDR3 spans 15 residues. Per germline, CDR1 MNHEY and CDR2 SVGAGI. The CDR3 sequence: CASSRAGTGANVLTF. CDR3 DNA: TGTGCCAGCAGTCGAGCTGGTACTGGGGCCAACGTCCTGACTTTC.

The gene calls are TRBV5-4 and TRBJ1-2, with 9 bases lining up with TRBD1. V trimming: 3 bases; J trimming: 3 bases; junction bases outside the gene matches: 6. CDR3 length: 15 residues. Germline CDR1 and CDR2: SGHNT and YYREEE (reference sequence). The CDR3 loop reads CASSSDRGGHYGYTF. The DNA for the CDR3 is TGTGCCAGCAGCTCCGACAGGGGGGGACACTATGGCTACACCTTC.

The CDR3 nucleotides are TGTGCCAGCAGCTTAGGAGTTGGAGGCAGCTATGGCTACACCTTC. Residues: CASSLGVGGSYGYTF. The V and J genes are TRBV7-9 and TRBJ1-2; D is ambiguous. This CDR3 spans 15 amino acids. CDR1 is SEHNR and CDR2 is FQNEAQ in the germline V gene (reference sequence). Deletions cut 1 base from V and 4 bases from J, with 13 bases between.

The chain carries TRBV6-1 and TRBJ2-3; D call uncertain. Germline CDR1 is MNHNS and CDR2 is SASEGT. This CDR3 is 12 amino acids long. The V end lost 0 bases, the J end lost 5 bases, and 3 bases lay between the germline ends. Here the CDR3 reads CASSEARDTQYF. CDR3 nucleotides: TGTGCCAGCAGTGAAGCGCGAGATACGCAGTATTTT.

The genes are TRBV13 and TRBJ2-7, with 7 bases aligning to TRBD2. This CDR3 is built from 13 residues. Per germline, CDR1 PRHDT and CDR2 FYEKMQ (reference sequence). With V trimmed by 5 bases and J by 5 bases, 6 bases remained unmatched. CDR3 sequence: CASSLSGPNEQYF. In nucleotides, the CDR3 is TGTGCCAGCAGCCTTAGCGGGCCGAACGAGCAGTACTTC.

The V gene is TRBV7-2, the J gene TRBJ1-4; D might be TRBD1 (5 bases). CDR3 length: 15 residues. Germline V gives CDR1 SGHTA, CDR2 FQGNSA. V was pared by 0 bases and J by 2 bases, with 7 bases between. The CDR3 nucleotides are TGTGCCAGCAGCTTAGCGCGGGGGACTAATGAAAAACTGTTTTTT. Protein product: CASSLARGTNEKLFF.

This clone was counted a few times. The V call is TRBV7-9, the J call TRBJ2-7, with 7 bases fitting TRBD1. Per the germline V gene, CDR1 is SEHNR and CDR2 is FQNEAQ (reference sequence). This CDR3 comprises 15 residues. J gave up 5 bases and V 5 bases, and 12 bases lay outside the gene matches. CDR3 DNA: TGTGCCAGCAGCGCCCCGACAGGGACCATCCACGAGCAGTACTTC. It translates to CASSAPTGTIHEQYF.

This chain joins TRBV29-1 and TRBJ1-2, with 9 positions matching TRBD1. Losses at the gene ends were 6 bases for V and 4 bases for J; bases not matched to a gene: 6. From germline, CDR1 is SQVTM and CDR2 ANQGSEA. This CDR3 comprises 13 residues. This CDR3 is CSVGMGQGYGYTF. In DNA form, the CDR3 reads TGCAGCGTCGGTATGGGACAGGGCTATGGCTACACCTTC. Variable domain in full (rest from reference TRBV29-1 and TRBJ1-2): SAVISQKPSRDICQRGTSLTIQCQVDSQVTMMFWYRQQPGQSLTLIATANQGSEATYESGFVIDKFPISRPNLTFSTLTVSNMSPEDSSIYLCSVGMGQGYGYTFGSGTRLTVV.

This rearrangement joins TRBV7-2 to TRBJ1-2, with D perhaps TRBD1 (6 bases). The ends were cut back, 1 base at V and 4 bases at J, with 16 bases in the middle. In germline, CDR1 is SGHTA, CDR2 FQGNSA. The CDR3 runs 16 residues. CDR3 sequence (DNA): TGTGCCAGCAGCTTAGGAATTACAGGGAGCCGCTATGGCTACACCTTC. Translating gives CASSLGITGSRYGYTF.

This chain links TRBV6-1 with TRBJ2-7; a possible D gene is TRBD2 (6 bases). The CDR3 totals 16 residues. The germline V and J ends were trimmed by 4 bases and 3 bases, with 19 bases remaining between them. CDR1 and CDR2 from the germline V gene are MNHNS and SASEGT. The CDR3 nucleotides are TGTGCCAGCAGTGCTGGAAGGAGGGGAAAAAACTACGAGCAGTACTTC. Protein: CASSAGRRGKNYEQYF.

CDR3 sequence reads: CAWKPGTGELFF. DNA for the CDR3: TGTGCCTGGAAACCAGGGACCGGGGAGCTGTTTTTT. The chain carries TRBV30 and TRBJ2-2; D possibly corresponds to TRBD1 (5 bases). Trimming stripped 4 bases from V and 5 bases from J, with 8 bases between. Per the germline V gene, CDR1 is GTSNPN and CDR2 is SVGIG (reference sequence). CDR3 length: 12 amino acids. Full variable domain (rest looked up from reference TRBV30 and TRBJ2-2): SQTIHQWPATLVQPVGSPLSLECTVEGTSNPNLYWYRQAAGRGLQLLFYSVGIGQISSEVPQNLSASRPQDRQFILSSKKLLLSDSGFYLCAWKPGTGELFFGEGSRLTVL.

The chain recombines TRBV7-2 with TRBJ2-7; D is possibly TRBD2 (7 bases). CDR3 length: 14 residues. The V end was cut by 0 bases, the J end by 3 bases, with 9 bases between. Germline V lookup: CDR1 SGHTA, CDR2 FQGNSA. The CDR3 reads CASSLAGGGYEQYF. The CDR3 coding sequence is TGTGCCAGCAGCTTAGCAGGGGGGGGCTACGAGCAGTACTTC. The full variable domain, in which reference TRBV7-2 and TRBJ2-7 provide the parts outside the CDR3, is GAGVSQSPSNKVTEKGKDVELRCDPISGHTALYWYRQSLGQGLEFLIYFQGNSAPDKSGLPSDRFSAERTGGSVSTLTIQRTQQEDSAVYLCASSLAGGGYEQYFGPGTRLTVT.

The rearrangement joins TRBV6-5 to TRBJ1-1; the D gene is possibly TRBD1 (6 bases). CDR1 MNHEY and CDR2 SVGAGI come from the germline V gene. The V end was cut by 0 bases, the J end by 0 bases, with 8 bases between. The CDR3 spans 15 residues. Here the CDR3 reads CASSYSGTLNTEAFF. The DNA of the CDR3 is TGTGCCAGCAGTTACTCCGGGACACTGAACACTGAAGCTTTCTTT.

This clone came up a few times. J is TRBJ1-1 and V is TRBV30; D gene unclear. The CDR3 is made up of 10 amino acids. Germline assignment: CDR1 GTSNPN and CDR2 SVGIG (reference sequence). Trimming cost V 4 bases and J 6 bases, with 6 bases left between them. CDR3 DNA: TGTGCCTGGATGGAGTCTGAAGCTTTCTTT. Amino acids: CAWMESEAFF.